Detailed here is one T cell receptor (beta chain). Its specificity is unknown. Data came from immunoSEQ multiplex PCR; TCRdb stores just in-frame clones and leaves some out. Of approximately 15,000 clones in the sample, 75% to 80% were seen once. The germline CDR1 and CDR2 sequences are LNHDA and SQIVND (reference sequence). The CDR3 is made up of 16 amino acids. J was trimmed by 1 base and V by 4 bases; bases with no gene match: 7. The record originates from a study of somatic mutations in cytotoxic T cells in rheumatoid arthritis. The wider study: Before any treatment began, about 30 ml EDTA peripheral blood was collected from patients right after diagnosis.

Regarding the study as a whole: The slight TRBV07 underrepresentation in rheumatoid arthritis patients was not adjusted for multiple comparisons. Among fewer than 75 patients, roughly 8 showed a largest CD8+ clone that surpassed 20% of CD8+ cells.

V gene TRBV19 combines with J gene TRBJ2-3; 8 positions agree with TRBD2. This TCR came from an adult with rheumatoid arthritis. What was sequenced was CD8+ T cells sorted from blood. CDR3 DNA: TGTGCCAGTAGTAGGATAGCGGGAATTCGCACAGATACGCAGTATTTT. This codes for CASSRIAGIRTDTQYF.